This T cell receptor (beta chain) was obtained from a study of blood T cell repertoires in COVID-19. Across the whole study: Acute-phase and convalescent COVID-19 samples originated in the United States, Italy and Spain. The cDNA or gDNA used as material had been derived from T cells, B-cell-depleted T cells, or PBMCs.

The junction had 10 bases not matched to a gene; V was cut back by 6 bases and J by 7 bases. This CDR3 has 15 amino acids. CDR1 is SGDLS, CDR2 YYNGEE, per germline. In the authors' workflow: Estimated nucleated cell counts came from reference gene primer amplification. TCRdb's copy holds only in-frame clones and misses some; the assay was immunoSEQ multiplex PCR. V and J calls and clone size come straight from that table; D and trimming were deduced from the DNA. The table records about 270,000 clones, 85% to 90% of them present only once. The sequence was collected from a human donor in a cohort sampled during active COVID-19. Sequenced sample: peripheral blood. The J gene is TRBJ2-1, the V gene TRBV9, with 10 bases that match TRBD2. CDR3 sequence: CASTTSGRVWNEQFF. Here the CDR3 DNA reads TGTGCCAGCACCACAAGCGGGAGGGTATGGAATGAGCAGTTCTTC. The variable domain in full, with the rest retrieved from reference TRBV9 and TRBJ2-1, is DSGVTQTPKHLITATGQRVTLRCSPRSGDLSVYWYQQSLDQGLQFLIQYYNGEERAKGNILERFSAQQFPDLHSELNLSSLELGDSALYFCASTTSGRVWNEQFFGPGTRLTVL.